The clone carrying this T cell receptor beta chain has just one count. CDR1 is ENHRY and CDR2 is SYGVKD in the germline V gene. This CDR3 is 14 amino acids long. The V gene lost 0 bases and the J gene lost 7 bases, with 12 bases spanning the gap. Profiling relied on immunoSEQ multiplex PCR, and the TCRdb table lists in-frame clones only, not all of them. The sample holds more than 20,000 clones, 84% seen once. The sample originates from a study of T cell clonotyping in hematopoietic cell transplantation. Study details: Pretransplant recipient samples were taken after cytoreduction.

Time point reported: recipient sample about 28 days before transplant, after cytoreduction. Blood collection times were about day -28 and days 30, 100, 180 posttransplant. The rearrangement uses TRBV10-3 and TRBJ1-2; D gene uncertain. The TCR sequence derives from a woman aged 55-75 years with acute myeloid leukemia. Some clones in this sample may be carry-over from other donors' samples. This material consisted of peripheral blood mononuclear cells, taken before stem cell transplant. This CDR3 reads CAISESGDSIGYTF. The CDR3 DNA reads TGTGCCATCAGTGAGTCTGGGGATTCTATTGGCTACACCTTC.